The clone carrying this T cell receptor (beta chain) showed up just a few times. Its antigen is still unknown. 13 Jbeta primers and 60 Vbeta primers were used for the PCR. Some clones are missing from TCRdb's copy, which holds only in-frame ones; the method was immunoSEQ multiplex PCR. The sample yields under 200,000 clones, around 85% seen once. This sample was included in a study of cytomegalovirus exposure and HLA in healthy donors. Regarding the study as a whole: CMV serostatus was the sole immune exposure data available.

Germline trimming cut 3 bases from V and 4 bases from J; bases unmatched to any gene: 0. The CDR3 spans 14 residues. The germline V gene has CDR1 SGHDT and CDR2 YYEEEE. The genes are TRBV5-6 and TRBJ2-6; 8 nucleotides match TRBD1. This clonotype was obtained from a human donor in good health. Material: PBMCs. In DNA form, the CDR3 reads TGTGCCAGCAGCTGGGACAGGGGGGCCAACGTCCTGACTTTC. Protein sequence: CASSWDRGANVLTF.